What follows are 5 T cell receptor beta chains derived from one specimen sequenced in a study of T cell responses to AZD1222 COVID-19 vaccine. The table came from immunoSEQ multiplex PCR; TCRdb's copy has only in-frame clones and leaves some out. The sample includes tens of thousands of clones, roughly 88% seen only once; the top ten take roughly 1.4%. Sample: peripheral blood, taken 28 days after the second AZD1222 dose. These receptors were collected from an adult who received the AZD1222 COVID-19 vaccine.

The chain's CDR3 is CATSEVKGFDEQFF. CDR3 DNA sequence: TGTGCCACCAGCGAAGTAAAAGGGTTCGATGAGCAGTTCTTC. V usage is TRBV15 and J usage is TRBJ2-1; no definite D call. This CDR3 has 14 residues. Germline V gene lookup returns CDR1 LNHNV and CDR2 YYDKDF (reference sequence). The V end was cut by 5 bases, the J end by 8 bases, with 16 bases between. Using reference TRBV15 and TRBJ2-1 for the parts outside the CDR3, the full variable domain is DAMVIQNPRYQVTQFGKPVTLSCSQTLNHNVMYWYQQKSSQAPKLLFHYYDKDFNNEADTPDNFQSRRPNTSFCFLDIRSPGLGDTAMYLCATSEVKGFDEQFFGPGTRLTVL.

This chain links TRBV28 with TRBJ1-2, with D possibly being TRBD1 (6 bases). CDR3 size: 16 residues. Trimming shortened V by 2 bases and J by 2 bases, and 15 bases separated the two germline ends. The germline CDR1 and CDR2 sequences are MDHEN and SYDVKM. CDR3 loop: CASSLNGRQANYGYTF. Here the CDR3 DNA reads TGTGCCAGCAGTTTAAATGGGAGACAGGCGAACTATGGCTACACCTTC.

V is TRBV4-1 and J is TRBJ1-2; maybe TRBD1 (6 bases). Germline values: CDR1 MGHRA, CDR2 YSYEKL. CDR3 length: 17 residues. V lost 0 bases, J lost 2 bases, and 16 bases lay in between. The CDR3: CASSQEGTGTLNYGYTF. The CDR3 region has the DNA TGCGCCAGCAGCCAAGAGGGGACCGGGACACTAAACTATGGCTACACCTTC.

The CDR3 DNA reads as TGTGCCAGCTCACCGGCGAGCTCCTACAATGAGCAGTTCTTC. Encoded protein: CASSPASSYNEQFF. The rearrangement uses TRBV18 and TRBJ2-1, with D unresolved. Looked up from germline, CDR1 is KGHSH and CDR2 is LQKENI. The CDR3 consists of 14 residues. V was shortened by 3 bases and J by 0 bases, with 6 bases between the two germline ends.

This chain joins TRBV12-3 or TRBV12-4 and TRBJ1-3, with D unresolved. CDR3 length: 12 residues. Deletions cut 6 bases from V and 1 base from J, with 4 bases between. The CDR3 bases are TGTGCCAGCAGCCGGTCTGGAAACACCATATATTTT. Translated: CASSRSGNTIYF.